Detailed here is one TCR beta chain. As yet, its antigen is unknown. It was with 60 Vbeta and 13 Jbeta primers that the PCR ran. Libraries were prepared by immunoSEQ multiplex PCR; TCRdb keeps only in-frame clonotypes and omits some of them. This sample's table reports some 72,000 clones. This record belongs to a study of cytomegalovirus exposure and HLA in healthy donors. Findings and limits, study-wide: TCR beta chains numbering some 160 were designated cytomegalovirus-associated. Reportedly, cytomegalovirus status was diagnosed with high sensitivity and specificity. Fewer N-insertions (relative to the roughly 670-donor mean) were reportedly seen in an Asian-associated ancestry cluster in a later analysis. There were several of the most significant clusters that appeared linked to common viral pathogens in a later analysis.

Per germline, CDR1 SGHRS and CDR2 YFSETQ. CDR3 length: 16 residues. V gave up 4 bases and J gave up 1 base, with 14 bases separating them. V usage is TRBV5-1 and J usage is TRBJ2-2; D is unresolved. The sequence came from a man aged 25 to 40 in good health and CMV-seronegative. The sequencing sample was made of PBMCs. CDR3 sequence (DNA): TGCGCCAGCAGCCTTCAAGTACCCGGGAACACCGGGGAGCTGTTTTTT. Translation: CASSLQVPGNTGELFF. Looking up the rest from reference TRBV5-1 and TRBJ2-2 gives the full variable domain: KAGVTQTPRYLIKTRGQQVTLSCSPISGHRSVSWYQQTPGQGLQFLFEYFSETQRNKGNFPGRFSGRQFSNSRSEMNVSTLELGDSALYLCASSLQVPGNTGELFFGEGSRLTVL.